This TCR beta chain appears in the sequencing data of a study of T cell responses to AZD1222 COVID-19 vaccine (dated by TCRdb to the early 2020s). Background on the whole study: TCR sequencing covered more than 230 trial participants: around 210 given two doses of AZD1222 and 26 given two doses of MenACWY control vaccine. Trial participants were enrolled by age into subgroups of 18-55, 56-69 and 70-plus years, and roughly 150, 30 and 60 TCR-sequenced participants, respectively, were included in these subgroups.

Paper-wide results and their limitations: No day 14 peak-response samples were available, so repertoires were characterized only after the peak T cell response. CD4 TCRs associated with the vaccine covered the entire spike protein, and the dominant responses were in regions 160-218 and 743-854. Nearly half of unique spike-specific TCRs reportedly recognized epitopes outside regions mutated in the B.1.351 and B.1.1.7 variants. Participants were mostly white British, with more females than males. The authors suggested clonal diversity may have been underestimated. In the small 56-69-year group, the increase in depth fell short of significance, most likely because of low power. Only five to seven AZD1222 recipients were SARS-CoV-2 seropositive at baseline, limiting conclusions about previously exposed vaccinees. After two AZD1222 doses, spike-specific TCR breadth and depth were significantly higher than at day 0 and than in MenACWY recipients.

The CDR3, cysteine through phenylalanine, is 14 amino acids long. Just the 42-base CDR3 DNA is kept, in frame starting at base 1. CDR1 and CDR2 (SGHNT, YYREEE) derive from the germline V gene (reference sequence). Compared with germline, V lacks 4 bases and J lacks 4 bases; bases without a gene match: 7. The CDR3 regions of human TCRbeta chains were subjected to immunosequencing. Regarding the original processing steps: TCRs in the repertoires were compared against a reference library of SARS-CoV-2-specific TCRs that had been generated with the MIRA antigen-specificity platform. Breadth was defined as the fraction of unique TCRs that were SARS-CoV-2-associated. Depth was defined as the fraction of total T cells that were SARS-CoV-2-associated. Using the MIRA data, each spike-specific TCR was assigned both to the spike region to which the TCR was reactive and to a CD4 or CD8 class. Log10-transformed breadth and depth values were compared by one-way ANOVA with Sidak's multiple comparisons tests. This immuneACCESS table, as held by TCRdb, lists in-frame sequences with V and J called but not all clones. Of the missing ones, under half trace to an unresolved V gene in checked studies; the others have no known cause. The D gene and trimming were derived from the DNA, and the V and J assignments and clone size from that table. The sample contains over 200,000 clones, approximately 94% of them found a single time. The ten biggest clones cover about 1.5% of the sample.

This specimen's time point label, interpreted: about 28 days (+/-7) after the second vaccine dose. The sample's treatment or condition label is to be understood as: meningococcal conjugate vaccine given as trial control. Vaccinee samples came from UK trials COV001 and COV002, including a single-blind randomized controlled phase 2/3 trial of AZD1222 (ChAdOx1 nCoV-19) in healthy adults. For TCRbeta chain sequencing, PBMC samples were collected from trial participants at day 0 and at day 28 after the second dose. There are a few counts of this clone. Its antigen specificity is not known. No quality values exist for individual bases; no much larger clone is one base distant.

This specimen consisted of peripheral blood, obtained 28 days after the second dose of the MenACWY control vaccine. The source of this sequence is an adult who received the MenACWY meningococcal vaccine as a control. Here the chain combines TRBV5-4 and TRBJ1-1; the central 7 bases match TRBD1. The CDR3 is CASSERQGITEAFF. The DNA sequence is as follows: TGTGCCAGCAGCGAGCGACAGGGTATCACTGAAGCTTTCTTT.